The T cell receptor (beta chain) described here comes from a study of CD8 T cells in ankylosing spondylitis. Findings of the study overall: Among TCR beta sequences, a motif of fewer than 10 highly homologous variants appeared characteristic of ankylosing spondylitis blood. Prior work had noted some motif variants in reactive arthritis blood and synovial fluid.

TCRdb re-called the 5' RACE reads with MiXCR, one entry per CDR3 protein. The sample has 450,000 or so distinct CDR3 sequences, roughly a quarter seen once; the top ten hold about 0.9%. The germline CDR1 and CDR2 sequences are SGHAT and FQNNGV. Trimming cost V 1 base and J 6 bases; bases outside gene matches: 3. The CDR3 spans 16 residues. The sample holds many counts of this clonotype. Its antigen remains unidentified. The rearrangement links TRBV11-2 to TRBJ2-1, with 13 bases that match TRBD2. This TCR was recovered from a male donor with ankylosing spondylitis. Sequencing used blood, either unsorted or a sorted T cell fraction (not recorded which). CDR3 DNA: TGTGCCAGCAGCTTAGCCGGGACTAGCGGGACCAATGAGCAGTTCTTC. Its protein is CASSLAGTSGTNEQFF.